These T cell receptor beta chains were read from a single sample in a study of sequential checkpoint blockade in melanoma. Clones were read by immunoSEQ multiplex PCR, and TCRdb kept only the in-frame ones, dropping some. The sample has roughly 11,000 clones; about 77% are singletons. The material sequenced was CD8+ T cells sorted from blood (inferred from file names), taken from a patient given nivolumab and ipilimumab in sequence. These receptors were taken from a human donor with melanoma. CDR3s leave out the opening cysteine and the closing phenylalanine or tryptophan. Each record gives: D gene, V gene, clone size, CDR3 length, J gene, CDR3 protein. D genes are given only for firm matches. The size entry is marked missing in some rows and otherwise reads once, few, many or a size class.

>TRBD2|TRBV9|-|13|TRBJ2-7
ASSVGSGTGYEQY
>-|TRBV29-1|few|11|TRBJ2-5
SVRAGTSETQY
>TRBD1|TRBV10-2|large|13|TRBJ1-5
ASSWTGGSDQPQH
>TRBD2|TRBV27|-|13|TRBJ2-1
ASSLGLAGYNEQF
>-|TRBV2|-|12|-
ASSEAGSSYEQY
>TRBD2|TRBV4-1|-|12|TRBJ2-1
ASSRLAGDHEQF
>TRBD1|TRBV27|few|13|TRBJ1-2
ASSPRTGGIYGYT
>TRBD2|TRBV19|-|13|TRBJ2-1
ASSIRGSSYNEQF
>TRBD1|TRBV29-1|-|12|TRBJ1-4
SVAFPGGGEKLF
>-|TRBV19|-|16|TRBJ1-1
ASSIGHADRSLNTEAF
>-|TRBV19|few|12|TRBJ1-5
ASSMGAPHQPQH
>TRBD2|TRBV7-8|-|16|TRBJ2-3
ASSLELSGGPSTDTQY
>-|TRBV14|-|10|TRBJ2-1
ASSPTGGEQF
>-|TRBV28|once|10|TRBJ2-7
ASSLGNYEQY
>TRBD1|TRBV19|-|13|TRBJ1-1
ASSPGAGGTTEAF
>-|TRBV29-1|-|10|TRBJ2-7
SVGPGVQEQY
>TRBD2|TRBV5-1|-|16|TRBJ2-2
ASSPFLAGPLHTGELF
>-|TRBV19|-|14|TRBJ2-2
ASSIAGGVNTGELF
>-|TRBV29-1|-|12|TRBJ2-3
SVEVPITHDTQY
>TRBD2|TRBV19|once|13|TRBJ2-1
ASSMGGSSYNEQF
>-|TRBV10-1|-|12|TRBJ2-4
ASSERRPGDIQY
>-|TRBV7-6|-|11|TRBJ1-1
ASSPEQGTEAF
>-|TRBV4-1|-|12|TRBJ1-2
ASSQAGLVNGYT
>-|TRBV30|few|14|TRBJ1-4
AWEAGTPATNEKLF
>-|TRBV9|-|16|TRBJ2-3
ASSVEGAGLGLTDTQY
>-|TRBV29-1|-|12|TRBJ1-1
SVVLGSMDTEAF
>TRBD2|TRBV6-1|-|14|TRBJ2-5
ASSALAGVKGETQY
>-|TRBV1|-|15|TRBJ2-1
TSSPRGGTSGRNEQF
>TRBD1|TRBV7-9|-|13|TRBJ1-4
ASSKGGTGVEKLF
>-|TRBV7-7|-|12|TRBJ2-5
ASSSFGALETQY
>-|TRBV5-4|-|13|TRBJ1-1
ASSHPGEPGTEAF
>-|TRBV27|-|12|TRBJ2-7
ASSSAGGSYEQY
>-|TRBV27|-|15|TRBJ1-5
ASSLSLGGPGFQPQH
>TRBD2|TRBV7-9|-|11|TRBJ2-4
ASSLRTSGIQY
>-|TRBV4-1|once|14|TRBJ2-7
ASSQGTSRGSYEQY